This TCR beta chain was profiled in a study of blood T cells in healthy people across ages. Alongside a J-beta primer mix, a sample-barcoded 5' primer served in a second PCR lasting roughly 7 to 11 cycles. Each cDNA molecule received a tag from a template-switch adaptor that had 12 random nucleotides. MiXCR, applied by TCRdb to the 5' RACE reads, yields one record per CDR3 protein. The table has approximately 850,000 distinct CDR3 sequences, roughly 64% seen once. Germline V CDR1 and CDR2: LNHNV, YYDKDF (reference sequence). Deletions cut 0 bases from V and 3 bases from J, with 15 bases between. The CDR3 spans 17 residues.

Sequencing was done on a sample of blood. The chain has TRBV15 and TRBJ2-4; possibly TRBD1 or TRBD2 for D (5 bases each). The TCR comes from a man younger than 45 in good health. In DNA, the CDR3 is TGTGCCACCAGCAGAGAATTACCCGGGACGATCAAAAACATTCAGTACTTC. This codes for CATSRELPGTIKNIQYF.